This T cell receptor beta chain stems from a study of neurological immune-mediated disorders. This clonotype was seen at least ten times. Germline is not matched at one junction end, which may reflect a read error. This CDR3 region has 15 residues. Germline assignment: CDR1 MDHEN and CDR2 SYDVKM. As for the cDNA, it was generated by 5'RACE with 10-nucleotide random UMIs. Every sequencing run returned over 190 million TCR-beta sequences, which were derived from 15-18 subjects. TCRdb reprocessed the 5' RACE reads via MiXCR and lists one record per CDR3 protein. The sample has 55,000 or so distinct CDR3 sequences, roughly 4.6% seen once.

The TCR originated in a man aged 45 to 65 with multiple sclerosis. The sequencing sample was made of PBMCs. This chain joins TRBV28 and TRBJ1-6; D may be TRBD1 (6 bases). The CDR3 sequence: CASSPPTGYDSPLNF. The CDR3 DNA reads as TGTGCCAGCAGCCCGCCAACAGGGTACGATTCACCCCTCAACTTT. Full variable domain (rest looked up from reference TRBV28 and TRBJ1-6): DVKVTQSSRYLVKRTGEKVFLECVQDMDHENMFWYRQDPGLGLRLIYFSYDVKMKEKGDIPEGYSVSREKKERFSLILESASTNQTSMYLCASSPPTGYDSPLNFGNGTRLTVT.